A selection of T cell receptor beta chains follows, all from one sample in a study of blood T cell repertoires in COVID-19. Profiling relied on immunoSEQ multiplex PCR, and the TCRdb table lists in-frame clones only, not all of them. The sample has roughly 320,000 clones, about 87% seen once. Sample: peripheral blood. The source is a man between 65 and 80 years old with acute or convalescent COVID-19. Each CDR3 is given with its conserved first and last residue. A D gene is named only where the DNA matches it firmly. Clone size appears in some rows only: once, few, many, or a class for an expanded clone.

J gene,clone size,CDR3 length,D gene,V gene,CDR3 protein,CDR3 DNA
TRBJ2-1,.,13,.,TRBV2,CASRPDSYNEQFF,TGTGCCAGCAGGCCCGACTCTTACAATGAGCAGTTCTTC
TRBJ2-2,.,15,TRBD2,TRBV4-3,CASSQRTSNTGELFF,TGCGCCAGCAGCCAAAGGACTAGTAACACCGGGGAGCTGTTTTTT
TRBJ1-1,once,15,.,TRBV19,CASSIESRLNTEAFF,TGTGCCAGTAGTATAGAGAGTCGCCTGAACACTGAAGCTTTCTTT
TRBJ1-6,.,13,.,TRBV18,CASSHGDLSPLHF,TGTGCCAGCTCACACGGGGATCTATCACCCCTCCACTTT
TRBJ1-4,.,15,.,TRBV5-1,CASSLALAQNEKLFF,TGCGCCAGCAGCTTGGCCTTGGCTCAAAATGAAAAACTGTTTTTT
TRBJ1-1,few,13,.,TRBV7-9,CASSSRGTTEAFF,TGTGCCAGCAGCTCCAGGGGAACCACTGAAGCTTTCTTT
TRBJ2-3,.,17,TRBD2,TRBV5-1,CASSSMLAGGSTDTQYF,TGCGCCAGCAGCTCTATGCTAGCGGGAGGGAGCACAGATACGCAGTATTTT
TRBJ1-1,.,13,.,TRBV29-1,CSVLKLANTEAFF,TGCAGCGTCCTAAAATTAGCGAACACTGAAGCTTTCTTT
TRBJ2-1,.,15,TRBD2,TRBV7-2,CASSLSGTSGNEQFF,TGTGCCAGCAGCTTAAGTGGGACTAGCGGCAATGAGCAGTTCTTC
TRBJ1-1,.,14,.,TRBV9,CASSVVGGNTEAFF,TGTGCCAGCAGCGTAGTCGGGGGGAACACTGAAGCTTTCTTT
TRBJ2-1,.,15,TRBD2,TRBV5-4,CASSLATSGRNEQFF,TGTGCCAGCAGCTTGGCCACTAGCGGGAGGAATGAGCAGTTCTTC
TRBJ2-1,.,11,.,TRBV12-3/TRBV12-4,CASSLLNEQFF,TGTGCCAGCAGTTTACTCAATGAGCAGTTCTTC
TRBJ1-2,.,14,.,TRBV7-2,CASSPDLGGYGYTF,TGTGCCAGCAGCCCTGATTTAGGAGGCTATGGCTACACCTTC
TRBJ2-7,.,15,TRBD2,TRBV24-1,CATSDSGLAGVEQYF,TGTGCCACCAGTGATTCAGGACTAGCGGGAGTCGAGCAGTACTTC
TRBJ2-5,.,14,TRBD2,TRBV2,CASRQTSGQETQYF,TGTGCCAGCAGGCAGACTAGCGGCCAAGAGACCCAGTACTTC
TRBJ1-4,.,16,TRBD1,TRBV5-1,CASSLFGTGTNEKLFF,TGCGCCAGCAGCCTATTCGGGACAGGGACTAACGAAAAACTGTTTTTT
TRBJ1-1,once,13,TRBD1,TRBV3-1/TRBV3-2,CASSPTGAQVAFF,TGTGCCAGCAGCCCAACAGGGGCCCAGGTGGCTTTCTTT
TRBJ1-4,.,14,TRBD1,TRBV7-2,CASSPDRFNEKLFF,TGTGCCAGCAGCCCGGACAGGTTTAATGAAAAACTGTTTTTT
TRBJ2-5,.,14,TRBD2,TRBV5-4,CASSSASGKETQYF,TGTGCCAGCAGCTCGGCTAGCGGGAAAGAGACCCAGTACTTC
TRBJ1-5,few,13,TRBD1,TRBV2,CASRPTGIQPQHF,TGTGCCAGCAGACCGACAGGGATTCAGCCCCAGCATTTT
TRBJ1-4,once,13,.,TRBV2,CASTPLLEGKLFF,TGTGCCAGCACCCCCCTGCTAGAGGGAAAACTGTTTTTT
TRBJ2-1,.,15,TRBD1,TRBV6-4,CASSIRQGASNEQFF,TGTGCCAGCAGTATAAGACAGGGGGCCTCCAATGAGCAGTTCTTC
TRBJ2-3,once,15,TRBD1,TRBV24-1,CATSGARDRSDTQYF,TGTGCCACCAGTGGGGCCCGGGACAGGTCCGATACGCAGTATTTT
TRBJ2-2,.,15,.,TRBV28,CASSTYRGGAGELFF,TGTGCCAGCAGTACATACAGGGGAGGCGCCGGGGAGCTGTTTTTT
TRBJ2-7,.,14,TRBD2,TRBV11-2,CASSAGGAGHEQYF,TGTGCCAGCAGCGCCGGGGGGGCCGGCCACGAGCAGTACTTC
TRBJ2-1,.,14,TRBD1,TRBV30,CAWSKGQGLDEQFF,TGTGCCTGGAGTAAGGGACAGGGGTTAGATGAGCAGTTCTTC
TRBJ2-7,.,15,TRBD2,TRBV7-2,CASSFSGRPTYEQYF,TGTGCCAGCAGCTTTAGCGGGAGGCCGACCTACGAGCAGTACTTC
TRBJ1-2,once,13,.,TRBV7-9,CASSLVRSDGYTF,TGTGCCAGCAGCTTAGTCCGATCGGATGGCTACACCTTC
TRBJ2-3,.,16,TRBD2,TRBV27,CASSFYSGKGTDTQYF,TGTGCCAGCAGCTTCTACAGCGGGAAGGGCACAGATACGCAGTATTTT
TRBJ2-5,.,14,.,TRBV6-5,CASSKGQGLETQYF,TGTGCCAGCAGCAAAGGTCAGGGGCTGGAGACCCAGTACTTC
TRBJ2-2,.,15,.,TRBV5-1,CASSLVRGGPGELFF,TGCGCCAGCAGCTTGGTACGTGGAGGTCCCGGGGAGCTGTTTTTT
TRBJ2-3,.,14,TRBD1,TRBV5-6,CASSWTGGPDTQYF,TGTGCCAGCAGCTGGACAGGGGGCCCAGATACGCAGTATTTT
TRBJ2-5,.,12,.,TRBV29-1,CSVEADQETQYF,TGCAGCGTTGAAGCAGACCAAGAGACCCAGTACTTC
TRBJ1-2,.,16,TRBD1,TRBV19,CASSTTGEGGSSGYTF,TGTGCCAGTAGTACTACAGGGGAAGGAGGTTCTTCTGGCTACACCTTC
TRBJ2-3,.,16,.,TRBV6-2/TRBV6-3,CASSDPSGGQTDTQYF,TGTGCCAGCAGTGACCCCTCCGGGGGGCAAACAGATACGCAGTATTTT
TRBJ1-5,few,14,TRBD1,TRBV5-1,CASSFQGADQPQHF,TGCGCCAGCAGCTTCCAGGGGGCTGATCAGCCCCAGCATTTT
TRBJ2-1,.,12,.,TRBV29-1,CSVEQGHNEQFF,TGCAGCGTTGAACAGGGCCACAATGAGCAGTTCTTC
TRBJ1-2,.,17,TRBD1,TRBV4-1,CASSQEPRGAGLGGYTF,TGCGCCAGCAGCCAAGAGCCCAGGGGGGCCGGGTTAGGGGGCTACACCTTC
TRBJ2-2,.,15,.,TRBV18,CASSPAGRNTGELFF,TGTGCCAGCTCACCGGCGGGTCGGAACACCGGGGAGCTGTTTTTT
TRBJ2-7,.,13,TRBD2,TRBV27,CASSFREGYEQYF,TGTGCCAGCAGTTTTAGGGAGGGATACGAGCAGTACTTC
TRBJ1-1,few,12,.,TRBV7-9,CASSLDRFEAFF,TGTGCCAGCAGCTTAGACAGATTTGAAGCTTTCTTT
TRBJ2-1,once,17,.,TRBV3-1/TRBV3-2,CASSQDRRASAHNEQFF,TGTGCCAGCAGCCAAGATCGTCGGGCTAGCGCTCACAATGAGCAGTTCTTC
TRBJ2-1,.,18,TRBD2,TRBV4-3,CASSQDPWASGRHNEQFF,TGCGCCAGCAGCCAAGATCCGTGGGCTAGCGGGAGGCACAATGAGCAGTTCTTC
TRBJ2-2,.,14,TRBD2,TRBV18,CASSPREGTGELFF,TGTGCCAGCTCACCGAGGGAGGGCACCGGGGAGCTGTTTTTT
TRBJ1-1,few,15,.,TRBV3-1/TRBV3-2,CASSQIPGLNTEAFF,TGTGCCAGCAGCCAGATACCGGGGTTGAACACTGAAGCTTTCTTT
TRBJ2-7,.,13,TRBD1,TRBV9,CASSMDRVGEQYF,TGTGCCAGCAGCATGGACAGGGTAGGCGAGCAGTACTTC
TRBJ2-7,.,16,.,TRBV28,CASSFAGQLPLNEQYF,TGTGCCAGCAGTTTTGCCGGACAACTCCCCTTGAACGAGCAGTACTTC
TRBJ2-2,.,16,TRBD2,TRBV9,CASSLGLAGAAGELFF,TGTGCCAGCAGCTTGGGACTAGCGGGAGCAGCCGGGGAGCTGTTTTTT
TRBJ1-1,.,10,.,TRBV20-1,CSVPYTEAFF,TGCAGTGTCCCCTACACTGAAGCTTTCTTT
TRBJ2-2,.,14,.,TRBV9,CASARRENTGELFF,TGTGCCAGCGCACGGCGGGAGAACACCGGGGAGCTGTTTTTT
TRBJ2-7,.,18,.,TRBV21-1,CASSKEEGQGKKIYEQYF,TGTGCCAGCAGCAAAGAGGAGGGACAGGGCAAAAAAATCTACGAGCAGTACTTC
TRBJ2-1,.,16,.,TRBV19,CASSIGGGGSYNEQFF,TGTGCCAGTAGTATAGGAGGGGGGGGCAGCTACAATGAGCAGTTCTTC
TRBJ2-7,.,13,.,TRBV7-2,CASSLYGDYEQYF,TGTGCCAGCAGCTTATACGGAGACTACGAGCAGTACTTC
TRBJ1-5,.,16,TRBD1,TRBV19,CASSRTGGFINQPQHF,TGTGCCAGTAGTAGGACAGGGGGGTTTATCAATCAGCCCCAGCATTTT
TRBJ1-1,once,15,.,TRBV28,CASSRHMEGANEAFF,TGTGCCAGCAGTCGTCATATGGAGGGAGCCAATGAAGCTTTCTTT
TRBJ1-1,.,14,.,TRBV10-3,CAISGHPLNTEAFF,TGTGCCATCAGCGGACACCCATTGAACACTGAAGCTTTCTTT
TRBJ2-3,.,20,.,TRBV3-1/TRBV3-2,CASRSYPSLGGKGSTDTQYF,TGTGCCAGCAGGAGCTACCCCTCCCTGGGGGGAAAAGGAAGCACAGATACGCAGTATTTT
TRBJ1-2,few,14,.,TRBV2,CASSEERGGHGYTF,TGTGCCAGCAGTGAGGAGCGGGGTGGTCATGGCTACACCTTC